This T cell receptor beta chain was retrieved from a study of OX40 agonist ivuxolimab in advanced cancers. To note about this clone: Its specificity is unknown.

Germline assignment: CDR1 SGHRS and CDR2 YFSETQ. V was clipped by 3 bases and J by 3 bases, with 16 bases between them. The CDR3 contains 15 residues. Measured with immunoSEQ multiplex PCR; TCRdb has only the in-frame clones, and not every one. The sample consists of under 85,000 clones, roughly 92% of them appearing once. General observations from the study: CD4+ and CD8+ T cells in blood underwent clonal expansion by week 6 at 0.1 to 3.0 mg/kg. Averaging showed that CD8+ T cells had more expanded clones than CD4+ did.

This specimen was CD4+ or CD8+ T cells sorted from blood, taken in a trial of the OX40 agonist ivuxolimab. The rearrangement uses TRBV5-1 and TRBJ2-7; a possible D gene is TRBD1 (6 bases). This clonotype originated in an adult with an advanced solid tumor such as melanoma, head and neck, liver or kidney cancer. CDR3 in amino acids: CASSSSTGRRYEQYF. In DNA form, the CDR3 reads TGCGCCAGCAGCTCCTCTACAGGGAGACGCTACGAGCAGTACTTC.